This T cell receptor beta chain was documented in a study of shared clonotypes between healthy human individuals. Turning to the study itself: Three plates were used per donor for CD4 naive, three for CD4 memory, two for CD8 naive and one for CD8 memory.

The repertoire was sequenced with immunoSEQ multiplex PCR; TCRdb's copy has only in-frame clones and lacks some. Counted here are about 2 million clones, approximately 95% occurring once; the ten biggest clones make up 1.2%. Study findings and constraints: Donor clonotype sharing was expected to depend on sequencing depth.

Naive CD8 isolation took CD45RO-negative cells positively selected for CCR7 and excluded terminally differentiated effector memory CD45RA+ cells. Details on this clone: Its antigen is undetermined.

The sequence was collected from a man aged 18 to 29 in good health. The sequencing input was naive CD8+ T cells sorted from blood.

The CDR3 bases are TGTGCCAGCAGCTGGGGAGGGGGCGGCTACGAGCAGTACTTC. As protein: CASSWGGGGYEQYF. The chain carries TRBV11-2 and TRBJ2-7; D possibly uses TRBD1 or TRBD2 (7 bases each). The CDR3 is made up of 14 amino acids. The germline V gene has CDR1 SGHAT and CDR2 FQNNGV. The V gene lost 4 bases and the J gene lost 3 bases, with 13 bases spanning the gap.